Below are 10 T cell receptor beta chains sequenced from a single sample in a study of T cells after yellow fever vaccination. TCRdb independently ran MiXCR on the 5' RACE reads; one entry per CDR3 protein. The data contain some 69,000 distinct CDR3 sequences, 5.9% of them singletons. The input for sequencing was CD4+ T cells sorted from PBMCs, taken roughly 14 days after the first yellow fever vaccination. These receptors were collected from a man aged 18 to 29 who received the YFV17D yellow fever vaccine.

This clonotype appeared many times. The chain joins TRBV6-2 or TRBV6-3 to TRBJ2-7; D is ambiguous. CDR3 length: 13 amino acids. V was pared by 5 bases and J by 1 base, with 9 bases between. Germline CDR1 and CDR2: MNHEY and SVGEGT. The CDR3 sequence: CASSQTLSYEQYV. The DNA of the CDR3 is TGTGCCAGCAGTCAGACTCTATCCTACGAGCAGTACGTC.

This clonotype was counted ten times or more. The chain combines TRBV4-2 with TRBJ2-3, with D uncertain. Trimming took 0 bases from V and 6 from J, leaving 13 bases between them. The CDR3 runs 15 residues. Per germline, CDR1 LGHNA and CDR2 YNFKEQ. Here the CDR3 DNA reads TGTGCCAGCAGCCAAGATGGGCCCGTCAGGGATACGCAGTATTTT. This sequence encodes CASSQDGPVRDTQYF.

This clonotype was found many times. V usage is TRBV12-3 or TRBV12-4 and J usage is TRBJ1-2; D not certain. Trimming took off 5 bases at V and 9 bases at J, with 22 bases between the two ends. This CDR3 has 15 amino acids. The CDR3 sequence: CASSPSVGGVGRYTF. The CDR3 nucleotides read TGTGCCAGCAGTCCTTCTGTGGGCGGGGTTGGGCGCTACACCTTC.

At least ten counts were recorded for this clonotype. The chain uses TRBV20-1 and TRBJ1-6; D not resolved. Germline CDR1 reads DFQATT; CDR2 reads SNEGSKA (reference sequence). The CDR3 is made up of 13 amino acids. Trimming took off 6 bases at V and 9 bases at J, with 15 bases between the two ends. The CDR3 loop reads CSAEPGWASPLHF. The CDR3 DNA reads TGCAGTGCGGAACCGGGATGGGCTTCACCCCTCCACTTT.

Worth noting for this clonotype: A read error may explain this, as a much larger clone is one base away. This sequence joins TRBV9 and TRBJ1-4; D gene unclear. Germline assignment: CDR1 SGDLS and CDR2 YYNGEE. The CDR3 is made up of 12 amino acids. CDR3 sequence reads: CASSSGNVKLFF. CDR3 in DNA: TGTGCCAGCAGCAGCGGGAATGTAAAACTGTTTTTT.

Ten or more counts support this clonotype. The chain combines TRBV3-1 with TRBJ2-2; D gene uncertain. Deletions cut 0 bases from V and 8 bases from J, with 7 bases between. In germline, CDR1 is LGHDT, CDR2 YNNKEL (reference sequence). This CDR3 is built from 13 residues. CDR3: CASSQETGGELFF. In nucleotides, the CDR3 is TGTGCCAGCAGCCAAGAGACGGGTGGGGAGCTGTTTTTT.

This clonotype was observed at least ten times. This sequence joins TRBV6-5 and TRBJ2-7; 10 nucleotides agree with TRBD1. Germline V CDR1 and CDR2: MNHEY, SVGAGI. The CDR3 extends over 15 amino acids. V lost 0 bases, J lost 5 bases, and 4 bases stayed unmatched. CDR3 in DNA: TGTGCCAGCAGTTACTCTTGGGGACAGGGGAACGAGCAGTACTTC. Translating it yields CASSYSWGQGNEQYF.

This clonotype was found many times. This sequence joins TRBV2 and TRBJ1-2; D is possibly TRBD1 (6 bases). This CDR3 comprises 21 residues. Looked up from germline, CDR1 is SNHLY and CDR2 is FYNNEI. Trimming pared 1 base from V and 1 base from J, leaving 28 bases between. The CDR3 DNA reads as TGTGCCAGCAGTGAAGTCGACCTTAGACAGGACCCTTCTTTAATTAACTATGGCTACACCTTC. It is translated as CASSEVDLRQDPSLINYGYTF.

This clonotype was counted many times. The chain recombines TRBV5-1 with TRBJ2-1; TRBD2 agrees at 7 bases. The germline V gene has CDR1 SGHRS and CDR2 YFSETQ. After removal of 1 base from V and 7 bases from J, the junction contained 8 bases not matched to a gene. CDR3 size: 15 residues. The CDR3 DNA reads as TGCGCCAGCAGCTTGTACGGGGGGTCGGAGAATGAGCAGTTCTTC. Protein sequence: CASSLYGGSENEQFF. The entire variable domain, with the rest obtained from reference TRBV5-1 and TRBJ2-1, is as follows: KAGVTQTPRYLIKTRGQQVTLSCSPISGHRSVSWYQQTPGQGLQFLFEYFSETQRNKGNFPGRFSGRQFSNSRSEMNVSTLELGDSALYLCASSLYGGSENEQFFGPGTRLTVL.

Many counts were recorded for this clonotype. The chain combines TRBV27 with TRBJ1-1, with D possibly TRBD1 on 5 matching bases. Germline CDR1 MNHEY, CDR2 SMNVEV (reference sequence). The V gene lost 6 bases and the J gene lost 11 bases, with 16 bases spanning the gap. The CDR3 is made up of 12 amino acids. In DNA, the CDR3 is TGTGCCAGCAGGACGGGGGAAAGTAAGGCTTTCTTT. It yields the protein CASRTGESKAFF.